Presented here are 18 T cell receptor beta chains from one specimen sequenced in a study of shared clonotypes between healthy human individuals. Assay: immunoSEQ multiplex PCR; the TCRdb copy retains only in-frame clones and omits some. The sample shows about 710,000 clones, about 80% of them seen only once. The sample consisted of memory CD4+ T cells sorted from blood. Subset in this sample: CD45RA-negative fraction. These receptors all stem from a young woman in good health.

There are a few counts of this clone. The CDR3 sequence: CASSLIFGGPPYEQYF. Here the CDR3 DNA reads TGCGCCAGCAGCTTGATTTTCGGGGGACCACCCTACGAGCAGTACTTC. This rearrangement joins TRBV5-1 to TRBJ2-7, with D tentatively TRBD2 (6 bases). V was clipped by 1 base and J by 2 bases, with 16 bases between them. The CDR3 totals 16 residues. Germline V CDR1 and CDR2: SGHRS, YFSETQ.

This rearrangement joins TRBV11-1 to TRBJ2-7; D unclear. The V end lost 5 bases, the J end lost 5 bases, and 7 bases lay between the germline ends. In germline, CDR1 is SGHAT, CDR2 FQDESV (reference sequence). This CDR3 comprises 11 residues. The CDR3 DNA reads TGTGCCAGCAGCGTCCGACACGAGCAGTACTTC. It translates to CASSVRHEQYF.

This sequence joins TRBV28 and TRBJ2-5, with a weak D call TRBD2 (7 bases). CDR3 length: 14 amino acids. V dropped 6 bases and J dropped 7 bases, with 18 bases sitting between them. Germline CDR1 reads MDHEN; CDR2 reads SYDVKM. CDR3 residues: CASRDQRGGGTQYF. CDR3 DNA: TGTGCCAGCAGGGACCAAAGGGGGGGAGGGACCCAGTACTTC.

This chain links TRBV28 with TRBJ1-1; D is unresolved. The ends were cut back, 2 bases at V and 1 base at J, with 11 bases in the middle. The germline V gene has CDR1 MDHEN and CDR2 SYDVKM. The CDR3 totals 15 residues. For the CDR3, the DNA is TGTGCCAGCAGTTTAGTTAGCCCCCGGAACACTGAAGCTTTCTTT. This gives the protein CASSLVSPRNTEAFF.

This clone came up many times. The sample holds other DNA sequences that translate to the same CDR3. This chain connects TRBV6-5 to TRBJ2-7, with a tentative D call TRBD2 (6 bases). V lost 7 bases, J lost 0 bases, and 13 bases lay in between. This CDR3 region has 14 residues. Germline loops: CDR1 MNHEY, CDR2 SVGAGI. The CDR3, as DNA: TGTGCCAGCACCCGGGACTTCAGCTCCTACGAGCAGTACTTC. This encodes CASTRDFSSYEQYF.

This chain connects TRBV11-2 to TRBJ2-7, with TRBD2 matching 7 bases. The germline V gene encodes CDR1 SGHAT and CDR2 FQNNGV. The CDR3 extends over 17 amino acids. The V and J ends lost 5 bases and 0 bases, in that order; junction bases with no gene match: 13. CDR3 sequence reads: CASSLLTSVPSSYEQYF. CDR3 DNA sequence: TGTGCCAGCAGCCTCCTCACTAGCGTTCCGAGCTCCTACGAGCAGTACTTC.

J is TRBJ2-1 and V is TRBV5-1; 7 bases are a match to TRBD1. Germline V gene data show CDR1 as SGHRS and CDR2 as YFSETQ. This CDR3 has 15 amino acids. J was trimmed by 7 bases and V by 1 base; bases with no gene match: 8. CDR3 bases: TGCGCCAGCAGCTTGTTTGACAGGGACACGAATGAGCAGTTCTTC. Translated: CASSLFDRDTNEQFF.

J is TRBJ1-2 and V is TRBV28; D may be TRBD1 (5 bases). Germline V CDR1 and CDR2: MDHEN, SYDVKM. V was clipped by 6 bases and J by 2 bases, with 16 bases between them. This CDR3 contains 15 residues. CDR3 in amino acids: CASSPHGRTNYGYTF. The CDR3 DNA sequence: TGTGCCAGCAGCCCCCATGGGCGGACAAACTATGGCTACACCTTC.

This chain uses TRBV5-1 with TRBJ1-5; 9 bases are shared with TRBD1. V shed 3 bases and J 7 bases; nucleotides not matched to a gene: 8. CDR3 length equals 15 residues. The germline gives CDR1 SGHRS, CDR2 YFSETQ. CDR3 nucleotide sequence: TGCGCCAGCAGCTGGACAGGGGAGGTAGAACAGCCCCAGCATTTT. Its protein is CASSWTGEVEQPQHF.

In its sample, this clone was seen a few times. V and J are TRBV19 and TRBJ1-1; D unclear. CDR3 size: 15 residues. CDR1 LNHDA and CDR2 SQIVND come from the germline V gene (reference sequence). Between the trimmed V and J ends, which lost 7 bases and 1 base, there was a span of 16 bases. CDR3 sequence reads: CASTPRRVQNTEAFF. CDR3 nucleotide sequence: TGTGCCAGTACCCCTAGAAGGGTTCAGAACACTGAAGCTTTCTTT.

The chain joins TRBV27 to TRBJ2-1; 7 bases are shared with TRBD1. J was trimmed by 5 bases and V by 6 bases; bases with no gene match: 10. Per the germline V gene, CDR1 is MNHEY and CDR2 is SMNVEV (reference sequence). This CDR3 has 15 amino acids. In DNA, the CDR3 is TGTGCCAGCAGGTCCTCGGGACAGAACAACAATGAGCAGTTCTTC. Its translation: CASRSSGQNNNEQFF.

Here the CDR3 reads CAIGTVYEQYF. The DNA of the CDR3 is TGTGCTATCGGGACAGTCTACGAGCAGTACTTC. The chain couples TRBV28 to TRBJ2-7; 7 bases line up with TRBD1. This CDR3 contains 11 residues. Germline-derived CDR1 and CDR2 are MDHEN and SYDVKM.

This sequence joins TRBV4-1 and TRBJ2-7; weak D call: TRBD2 (7 bases). Germline CDR1 and CDR2: MGHRA and YSYEKL. CDR3 size: 13 residues. Trimming removed 6 bases at V and 2 bases at J, with 11 bases between. The CDR3 loop reads CASRGRGAYEQYF. The CDR3, as DNA: TGCGCCAGCAGGGGGAGGGGGGCCTACGAGCAGTACTTC.

The chain is built from TRBV11-2 and TRBJ1-1; perhaps TRBD1 as D (5 bases). This CDR3 contains 14 residues. The germline V gene has CDR1 SGHAT and CDR2 FQNNGV. The V end was cut by 1 base, the J end by 4 bases, with 10 bases between. The CDR3 is CASSLVGGGTEAFF. CDR3 bases: TGTGCCAGCAGCTTAGTTGGGGGTGGCACTGAAGCTTTCTTT.

The chain couples TRBV4-1 to TRBJ2-3, with D uncertain. The length of the CDR3 is 13 residues. The V and J ends lost 4 bases and 0 bases respectively, with 5 bases between them. CDR1 and CDR2 from the germline V gene are MGHRA and YSYEKL. The CDR3 reads CASSRTSTDTQYF. The CDR3 region has the DNA TGCGCCAGCAGCCGCACCAGCACAGATACGCAGTATTTT.

The chain carries TRBV2 and TRBJ2-7, with D perhaps TRBD2 (6 bases). Trimming stripped 10 bases from V and 1 base from J, with 17 bases between. CDR1 SNHLY and CDR2 FYNNEI come from the germline V gene. The CDR3 is made up of 14 amino acids. The CDR3 coding sequence is TGTGCCATCTCCTCCGCGGCGGGGTCCTACGAGCAGTACTTC. Its translation is CAISSAAGSYEQYF.

The chain links TRBV27 to TRBJ2-5; 9 bases fit TRBD2. J lost 4 bases, V lost 3 bases, and 9 bases had no gene match. The V gene's germline CDR1 is MNHEY and CDR2 SMNVEV (reference sequence). CDR3 length equals 16 residues. The CDR3 DNA sequence: TGTGCCAGCAGTTTGGGGGCTAGCGGGAAACGAGAGACCCAGTACTTC. It encodes CASSLGASGKRETQYF.

This clone has at least ten counts. This chain uses TRBV30 with TRBJ2-3, with no clear D. The CDR3 sequence is 12 residues long. Looked up from germline, CDR1 is GTSNPN and CDR2 is SVGIG (reference sequence). Trimming took off 4 bases at V and 2 bases at J, with 7 bases between the two ends. CDR3 sequence (DNA): TGTGCCTGGACTCAGCTCACAGATACGCAGTATTTT. Its protein product is CAWTQLTDTQYF.